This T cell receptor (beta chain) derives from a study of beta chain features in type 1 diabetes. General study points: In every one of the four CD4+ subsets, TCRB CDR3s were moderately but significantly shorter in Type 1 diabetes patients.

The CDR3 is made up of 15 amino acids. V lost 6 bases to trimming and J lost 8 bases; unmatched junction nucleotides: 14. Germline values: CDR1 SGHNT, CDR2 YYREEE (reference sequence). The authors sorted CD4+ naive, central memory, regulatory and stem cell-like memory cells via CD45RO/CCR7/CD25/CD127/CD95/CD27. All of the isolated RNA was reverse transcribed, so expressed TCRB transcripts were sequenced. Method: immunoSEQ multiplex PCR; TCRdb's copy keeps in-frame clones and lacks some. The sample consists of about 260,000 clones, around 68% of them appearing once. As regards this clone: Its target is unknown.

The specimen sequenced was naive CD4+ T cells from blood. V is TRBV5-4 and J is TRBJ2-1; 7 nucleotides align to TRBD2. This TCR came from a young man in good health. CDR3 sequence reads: CASTPSSGTGDEQFF. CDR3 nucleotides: TGTGCCAGCACCCCCTCTAGCGGCACGGGCGATGAGCAGTTCTTC.